This T cell receptor (beta chain) was identified during a study of cytomegalovirus exposure and HLA in healthy donors. Separate from the approximately 720-subject first cohort, the 120-subject validation cohort was the one that the donors belonged to. Sequenced by immunoSEQ multiplex PCR; TCRdb stores in-frame clones only, minus some. The data show 120,000 or so clones, approximately 81% seen once. The CDR3 has 16 amino acids. Trimming at V came to 6 bases and at J to 5 bases, leaving 12 bases not matched to a gene. Looked up from germline, CDR1 is MGHDK and CDR2 is SYGVNS. Worth noting for this clone: What it binds is unknown.

Overall study findings and caveats: According to a subsequent analysis, TCR clusters from the first cohort were inclined to appear together in the roughly 120 validation repertoires. A classifier reportedly called cytomegalovirus status with high sensitivity and specificity. Some TCR beta chains (roughly 160 of them) were listed as cytomegalovirus-associated.

Specimen: PBMCs. The TCR was taken from a woman aged 25 to 45 in good health and CMV-seronegative. The rearrangement uses TRBV25-1 and TRBJ2-3; TRBD1 aligns across 9 bases. CDR3 DNA: TGTGCCAGCAGGCAACGCAGTGGACAGGGGAAAGATACGCAGTATTTT. Its translation is CASRQRSGQGKDTQYF.